The rows below give T cell receptor beta chains drawn from one sample of a study of cytomegalovirus exposure and HLA in healthy donors. Profiling relied on immunoSEQ multiplex PCR, and the TCRdb table lists in-frame clones only, not all of them. This sample has 70,000 to 90,000 clones, with 60% to 75% found just once. The sequenced sample was PBMCs. Every receptor here comes from a man aged 35 to 55 in good health and CMV-seropositive. Both conserved end residues are part of each CDR3. The order of the fields is D gene, V gene, CDR3 length, J gene, CDR3 protein. D genes are given only for firm matches.

TRBD1	TRBV5-1	20	TRBJ1-2	CASSLVFSAGGQKFNYGYTF
TRBD1	TRBV6-1	14	TRBJ2-7	CASSGGDRLYEQYF
NA	TRBV7-3	13	TRBJ1-1	CASSPAGRAEAFF
NA	TRBV30	15	TRBJ1-1	CAWRDKNRANTEAFF
TRBD2	TRBV13	15	TRBJ2-1	CASSLDGGARMGQFF
TRBD1	TRBV5-1	14	TRBJ1-1	CASSLETGGFEAFF
TRBD1	TRBV19	15	TRBJ1-2	CASSPPGGAYYGYTF
NA	TRBV6-1	15	TRBJ1-1	CASSRFEGGDTEAFF
TRBD2	TRBV9	16	TRBJ2-2	CASSPGGGLGTGELFF
NA	TRBV6-6	14	TRBJ1-1	CASSSQQGNTEAFF
NA	TRBV5-4	13	TRBJ2-5	CASSFGQQETQYF
TRBD1	TRBV28	14	TRBJ1-6	CASRRDREDSPLHF
TRBD1	TRBV2	14	TRBJ1-5	CASSDTGGRQPQHF
NA	TRBV5-4	14	TRBJ2-7	CASSLAGQPYEQYF
NA	TRBV28	17	TRBJ2-3	CASQFSVLAVAADTQYF
TRBD2	TRBV7-2	15	TRBJ2-5	CASSPSGGGGETQYF
NA	TRBV9	15	TRBJ2-7	CASSVADTPRREQYF
TRBD1	TRBV5-4	13	TRBJ2-3	CASSSQGADTQYF
NA	TRBV10-3	14	TRBJ2-3	CATRGSTSTDTQYF
NA	TRBV18	13	TRBJ2-3	CASSPSSTDTQYF
NA	TRBV4-1	13	TRBJ2-1	CASSPRGGNEQFF
NA	TRBV4-1	16	TRBJ2-2	CASSHPDTTNTGELFF
TRBD1	TRBV2	14	TRBJ1-1	CASSEGTGGTEAFF
NA	TRBV27	11	TRBJ2-1	CASSLGHEQFF
NA	TRBV19	14	TRBJ1-1	CASSIVTDNTEAFF
NA	TRBV10-1	11	TRBJ2-7	CAVRDTYEQYF
TRBD2	TRBV7-9	18	TRBJ2-1	CASSPHPISLAGFNEQFF
NA	TRBV7-3	15	TRBJ2-2	CASSLLGANTGELFF
TRBD2	TRBV5-6	16	TRBJ2-1	CASSLLAGNSYNEQFF
NA	TRBV5-1	14	TRBJ2-7	CASSFDSSNSEQYF
NA	TRBV5-4	14	TRBJ1-1	CATTQGLGDTEAFF
TRBD1	TRBV5-1	15	TRBJ1-6	CASSDRGTYNSPLHF
TRBD1	TRBV2	15	TRBJ1-4	CASRGQRATNEKLFF
NA	TRBV5-1	12	TRBJ2-1	CASREGSGEQFF
NA	TRBV7-6	11	TRBJ1-6	CASSLGVDLHF
TRBD1	TRBV6-6	14	TRBJ1-4	CASSNTDRNEKLFF
TRBD2	TRBV19	14	TRBJ2-3	CASAAGGPPDTQYF
NA	TRBV19	13	TRBJ1-1	CASSIQGWTEAFF
TRBD2	TRBV5-6	16	TRBJ2-3	CASSSLGGGKRDTQYF
NA	TRBV4-2	16	TRBJ2-2	CASSQEGGTNTGELFF
NA	TRBV6-5	14	TRBJ2-3	CASREWGPGDTQYF
TRBD1	TRBV2	20	TRBJ1-6	CASSDPDRLNPSSYNSPLHF
TRBD2	TRBV18	16	TRBJ2-5	CASSPSLADVSETQYF
NA	TRBV2	12	TRBJ1-1	CASRWEGIEAFF
TRBD1	TRBV29-1	13	TRBJ1-1	CSVDTDRGVEAFF
NA	TRBV30	16	TRBJ1-3	CARNSGTLSSGNTIYF
NA	TRBV18	15	TRBJ1-6	CARRRGGRVNSPLHF
NA	TRBV28	12	TRBJ1-2	CASNTRGDGYTF
NA	TRBV19	16	TRBJ2-3	CASRPSLARVTDTQYF
NA	TRBV7-2	13	TRBJ1-5	CASSFGLRMPQHF
NA	TRBV13	14	NA	CASSPGLGAYEQYF
NA	TRBV28	12	TRBJ1-1	CASSLALTEAFF